In its sample, the clone carrying this TCR beta chain was seen many times. The entry originates in a study of metastatic and nonmetastatic thyroid tumors. MiXCR was used by TCRdb to re-call the PCR reads. The sample includes about 38,000 clones, approximately 26% of them seen just once. Every patient underwent thyroid surgery untreated. Trimming left V 1 base short and J 3 bases short, with 19 bases between. The CDR3 is made up of 18 amino acids. Germline V gene data show CDR1 as GTSNPN and CDR2 as SVGIG (reference sequence). V is TRBV30 and J is TRBJ2-6; D is undetermined. This TCR was recovered from a female donor with papillary thyroid cancer or a benign thyroid nodule (not recorded which). Some clones in this sample may be carry-over from other donors' samples. The sample was blood. The DNA of the CDR3 is TGTGCCTGGAGTGACCCAGATATTAGATTAGGTGGGGCCAACGTCCTGACTTTC. Its translation is CAWSDPDIRLGGANVLTF.